This T cell receptor beta chain was identified in a study of OX40 agonist ivuxolimab in advanced cancers. Per the germline V gene, CDR1 is SGHRS and CDR2 is YFSETQ. CDR3 length: 15 residues. V lost 4 bases to trimming and J lost 3 bases, with 17 bases between them. TCRdb's table, derived via immunoSEQ multiplex PCR, lists solely in-frame clones and lacks some. The table shows 60,000 to 85,000 clones, with about 77% occurring only once. Sample: CD4+ or CD8+ T cells sorted from blood, taken in a trial of the OX40 agonist ivuxolimab. The rearrangement links TRBV5-1 to TRBJ2-7; D is perhaps TRBD2 (5 bases). The source is an adult with an advanced solid tumor such as melanoma, head and neck, liver or kidney cancer. Here the CDR3 DNA reads TGCGCCAGCAGCGACCGATCCGGGAACTACTACGAGCAGTACTTC. This translates into CASSDRSGNYYEQYF.